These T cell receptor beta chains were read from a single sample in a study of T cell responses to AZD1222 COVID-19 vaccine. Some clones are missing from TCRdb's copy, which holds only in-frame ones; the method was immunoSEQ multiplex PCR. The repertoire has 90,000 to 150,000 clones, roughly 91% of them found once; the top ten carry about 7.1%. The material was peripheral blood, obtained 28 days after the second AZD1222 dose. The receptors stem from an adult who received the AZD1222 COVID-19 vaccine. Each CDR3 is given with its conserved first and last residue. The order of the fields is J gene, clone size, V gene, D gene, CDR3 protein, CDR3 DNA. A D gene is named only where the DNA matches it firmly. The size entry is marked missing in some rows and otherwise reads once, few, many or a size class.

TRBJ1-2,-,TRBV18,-,CASSPTFDTNYGYTF,TGTGCCAGCTCACCAACCTTTGATACCAACTATGGCTACACCTTC
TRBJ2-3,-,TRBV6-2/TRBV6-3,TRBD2,CASSQDLAGVLSTQYF,TGTGCCAGCAGTCAAGACCTAGCGGGAGTATTAAGTACGCAGTATTTT
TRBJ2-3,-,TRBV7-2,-,CASSLAGRTQYF,TGTGCCAGCAGCTTAGCTGGCAGAACGCAGTATTTT
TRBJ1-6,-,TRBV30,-,CALGTSSSYNSPLHF,TGTGCCCTCGGGACCTCGAGCTCCTATAATTCACCCCTCCACTTT
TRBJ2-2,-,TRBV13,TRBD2,CASSFLAGRITGELFF,TGTGCCAGCAGCTTTTTAGCGGGAAGGATCACCGGGGAGCTGTTTTTT
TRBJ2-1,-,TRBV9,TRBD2,CASSDSGGSYNEQFF,TGTGCCAGCAGCGACAGCGGGGGGTCTTACAATGAGCAGTTCTTC
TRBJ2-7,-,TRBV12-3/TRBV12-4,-,CASTPGHTYEQYF,TGTGCCAGCACCCCGGGACATACCTACGAGCAGTACTTC
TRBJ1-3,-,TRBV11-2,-,CASSFGGNTIYF,TGTGCCAGCAGCTTTGGAGGAAACACCATATATTTT
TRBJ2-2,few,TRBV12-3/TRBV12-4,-,CASSLGTGELFF,TGTGCCAGCAGTTTGGGGACCGGGGAGCTGTTTTTT
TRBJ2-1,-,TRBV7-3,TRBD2,CASSPGRGYNEQFF,TGTGCCAGCAGCCCGGGGCGGGGGTACAATGAGCAGTTCTTC
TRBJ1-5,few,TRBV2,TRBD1,CASRRDSNQPQHF,TGTGCCAGCAGAAGGGACAGTAATCAGCCCCAGCATTTT
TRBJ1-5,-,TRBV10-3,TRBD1,CAISDRDRGDQPQHF,TGTGCCATCAGTGACCGGGACAGGGGTGACCAGCCCCAGCATTTT
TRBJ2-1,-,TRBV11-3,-,CASSLYGYNEQFF,TGTGCCAGCAGCTTGTATGGGTACAATGAGCAGTTCTTC
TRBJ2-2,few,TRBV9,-,CASSVDITGELFF,TGTGCCAGCAGCGTAGACATCACCGGGGAGCTGTTTTTT
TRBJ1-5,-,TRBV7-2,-,CASSYSNQPQHF,TGTGCCAGCAGTTATAGCAATCAGCCCCAGCATTTT
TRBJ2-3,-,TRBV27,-,CASSLLVADTQCF,TGTGCCAGCAGTTTACTCGTTGCAGATACGCAGTGTTTT
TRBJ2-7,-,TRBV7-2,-,CASSLFFSQKAYEQYF,TGTGCCAGCAGCTTATTCTTCTCCCAAAAGGCCTACGAGCAGTACTTC
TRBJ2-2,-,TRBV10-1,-,CASSESAQGWVANTGELFF,TGCGCCAGCAGTGAGTCCGCGCAGGGGTGGGTCGCGAACACCGGGGAGCTGTTTTTT
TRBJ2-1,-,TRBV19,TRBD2,CASSSGGEKKYNEQFF,TGTGCCAGTAGTAGCGGGGGGGAGAAAAAATACAATGAGCAGTTCTTC
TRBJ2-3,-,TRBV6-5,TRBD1,CASSYGIGGMDTQYF,TGTGCCAGCAGTTACGGTATAGGGGGCATGGATACGCAGTATTTT
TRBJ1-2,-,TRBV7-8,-,CASSLAPTGTNYGYTF,TGTGCCAGCAGCTTAGCACCAACAGGGACTAACTATGGCTACACCTTC
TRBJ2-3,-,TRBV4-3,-,CASSQEGGFSTDTQYF,TGCGCCAGCAGCCAAGAGGGGGGATTTAGCACAGATACGCAGTATTTT